The sample holds many counts of the clone carrying this TCR beta chain. Its specificity is not known. V shed 4 bases and J 3 bases; nucleotides not matched to a gene: 7. The CDR3 covers 17 residues. Germline CDR1 SGHKS, CDR2 YYEKEE (reference sequence). These data come from a study of regulatory T cells in long-lasting Graves disease. Turning to the study itself: Patients with new Graves' disease had used antithyroid drugs below 3 months.

Through Arm-PCR of CDR3 regions and iRepertoire HTBI primers, TCR beta libraries were built. Using its own MiXCR run on the multiplex PCR reads, TCRdb lists one record per CDR3 protein. The top ten clones hold less than 15% of a sample with approximately 490,000 distinct CDR3 sequences, around 16% of them seen once. The time point: newly diagnosed GD, antithyroid drugs for less than 3 months. Scientists built the TCR library using RNA that was extracted from PBMCs. Study results and limitations: Persistent disease showed a preference for TRBV28, TRBJ1-2 and TRBJ2-5.

These sequences were also reported in another study, on T cells in Graves' hyperthyroidism and ophthalmopathy. From that study: Blood also showed most of the thyroid clonotypes that were expanded above 0.001. The model made its ophthalmopathy prediction, and onset followed a median about 6.8 months later.

The sequence derives from a man in his forties or fifties with Graves disease. Specimen: peripheral blood mononuclear cells (PBMCs), collected at new diagnosis, from a patient treated with antithyroid drugs. This chain links TRBV5-5 with TRBJ2-3; 14 nucleotides align to TRBD2. The CDR3 sequence: CASSVDGTSGSTDTQYF. As DNA, the CDR3 is TGTGCCAGCAGCGTAGATGGGACTAGCGGGAGTACAGATACGCAGTATTTT. The full variable domain, rest sourced from reference TRBV5-5 and TRBJ2-3, is DAGVTQSPTHLIKTRGQQVTLRCSPISGHKSVSWYQQVLGQGPQFIFQYYEKEERGRGNFPDRFSARQFPNYSSELNVNALLLGDSALYLCASSVDGTSGSTDTQYFGPGTRLTVL.